The rows below give T cell receptor beta chains drawn from one sample of a study of blood T cell repertoires in COVID-19. Some clones are missing from TCRdb's copy, which holds only in-frame ones; the method was immunoSEQ multiplex PCR. The data hold roughly 150,000 clones, with roughly 81% observed a single time. The sequencing sample was made of peripheral blood. The receptors come from a woman aged 80 or over with COVID-19, enrolled during active disease. Both conserved end residues are part of each CDR3. A D gene is named only where the DNA matches it firmly. Size values are once, few and many counts, or a class for expanded clones, and some rows have none.

j_call d_call v_call clone_size cdr3_nt cdr3_aa
TRBJ2-7 - TRBV29-1 - TGCAGCGTTGACGCGGCAGGGTCCTACGAGCAGTACTTC CSVDAAGSYEQYF
TRBJ2-7 TRBD2 TRBV3-1/TRBV3-2 - TGTGCCAGCAGCCAAGTGGCGGGGGTAGACGACGAGCAGTACTTC CASSQVAGVDDEQYF
TRBJ1-2 - TRBV2 - TGTGCCAGCAGTGATATCAACTATGGCTACACCTTC CASSDINYGYTF
TRBJ2-1 TRBD1 TRBV5-1 - TGCGCCAGTTCTCCACAGGGGGTGGCGAATGAGCAGTTCTTC CASSPQGVANEQFF
TRBJ2-6 - TRBV27 - TGTGCCAGCAGTTTATATGGGTCCGGGTCCGGGGCCAACGTCCTGACTTTC CASSLYGSGSGANVLTF
TRBJ1-5 - TRBV5-8 - TGTGCCAGCAGCTTGAATTGGGGGGGCCTAGAGCCCCAGCATTTT CASSLNWGGLEPQHF
TRBJ2-3 TRBD1 TRBV7-3 - TGTGCCAGCAGCCCGGGACAGGGAGTTCGAGGCACAGATACGCAGTATTTT CASSPGQGVRGTDTQYF
TRBJ2-7 - TRBV5-1 few TGCGCCAGCAGCTTACAGGGATTGGACTACGAGCAGTACTTC CASSLQGLDYEQYF
TRBJ1-2 - TRBV3-1/TRBV3-2 - TGTGCCAGCAGCCAGAGGAGACAGAGACTCCGACGTAACTATGGCTACACCTTC CASSQRRQRLRRNYGYTF
TRBJ2-2 - TRBV18 - TGTGCCAGCTCACCATCGGGTGTGAACACCGGGGAGCTGTTTTTT CASSPSGVNTGELFF
TRBJ2-7 TRBD2 TRBV12-3/TRBV12-4 once TGTGCCAGCGGGGGGGACTCCTACGAGCAGTACTTC CASGGDSYEQYF
TRBJ1-5 TRBD1 TRBV2 once TGTGCCAGCAGTGAAGACAGGGGCCGTCAGCCCCAGCATTTT CASSEDRGRQPQHF
TRBJ2-3 TRBD2 TRBV19 - TGTGCCAGTGGGCGGGGGAATACAGATACGCAGTATTTT CASGRGNTDTQYF
TRBJ2-7 - TRBV9 - TGTGCCAGCAGCGTAGGGCATTCCTACGAGCAGTACTTC CASSVGHSYEQYF
TRBJ1-1 TRBD1 TRBV19 - TGTGCCAGTAGTTTTCGGGACAGGTCGAACACTGAAGCTTTCTTT CASSFRDRSNTEAFF
TRBJ1-4 TRBD1 TRBV10-3 - TGTGCCATCAGTGAAAATCCGGCAGGGGGTTCTGAAAAACTGTTTTTT CAISENPAGGSEKLFF
TRBJ1-2 TRBD1 TRBV23-1 - TGCGCCAGCAGTCAAGGCGACCGGGACAGGGGGTTGGATGGCTACACCTTC CASSQGDRDRGLDGYTF
TRBJ2-3 TRBD1 TRBV29-1 - TGCAGCGTTGAACGAGGGCAGGGGGCCGGAGATACGCAGTATTTT CSVERGQGAGDTQYF
TRBJ2-3 - TRBV28 - TGTGCCAGCAGTTTGTTACAGCCAACCACGCAGTATTTT CASSLLQPTTQYF
TRBJ2-1 - TRBV27 - TGTGCCAGCAGTGTTGGTCGGGAGCTCTACAATGAGCAGTTCTTC CASSVGRELYNEQFF
TRBJ1-1 TRBD1 TRBV19 - TGTGCCAGTAGTACCAGCCACGGACAGGTGAACACTGAAGCTTTCTTT CASSTSHGQVNTEAFF
TRBJ1-5 - TRBV28 - TGTGCCAGCAGTTTACTCCGGCAGGTTATTGCTCAGCCCCAGCATTTT CASSLLRQVIAQPQHF
TRBJ1-6 TRBD1 TRBV7-9 - TGTGCCAGCAGGGGATTCCGGGACAGGTCGAGCTCCTATAATTCACCCCTCCACTTT CASRGFRDRSSSYNSPLHF